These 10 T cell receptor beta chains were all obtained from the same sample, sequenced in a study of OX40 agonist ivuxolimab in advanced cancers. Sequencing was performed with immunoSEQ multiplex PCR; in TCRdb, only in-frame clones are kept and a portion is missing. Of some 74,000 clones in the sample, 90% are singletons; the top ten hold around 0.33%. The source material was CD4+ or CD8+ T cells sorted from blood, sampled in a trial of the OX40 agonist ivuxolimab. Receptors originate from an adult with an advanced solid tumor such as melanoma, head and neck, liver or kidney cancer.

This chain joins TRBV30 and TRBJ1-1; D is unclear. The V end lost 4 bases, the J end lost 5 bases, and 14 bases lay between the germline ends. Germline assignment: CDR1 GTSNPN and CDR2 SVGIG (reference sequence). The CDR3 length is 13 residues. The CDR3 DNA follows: TGTGCCTGGAACCAGCGGGGAGGGACTGAAGCTTTCTTT. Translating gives CAWNQRGGTEAFF.

CDR3 amino acids: CASSLVDGDTEAFF. Here the CDR3 DNA reads TGTGCCAGCAGCTTGGTTGACGGGGACACTGAAGCTTTCTTT. V is TRBV5-4 and J is TRBJ1-1; D not resolved. Germline V gene data show CDR1 as SGHNT and CDR2 as YYREEE (reference sequence). Trimming cost V 0 bases and J 3 bases, with 9 bases left between them. The CDR3 length is 14 residues.

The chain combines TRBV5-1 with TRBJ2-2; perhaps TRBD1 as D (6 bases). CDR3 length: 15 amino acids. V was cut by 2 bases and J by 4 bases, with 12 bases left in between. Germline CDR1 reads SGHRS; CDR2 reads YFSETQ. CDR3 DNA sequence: TGCGCCAGCAGCTTTGTGGGGGCAGGCACCGGGGAGCTGTTTTTT. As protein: CASSFVGAGTGELFF.

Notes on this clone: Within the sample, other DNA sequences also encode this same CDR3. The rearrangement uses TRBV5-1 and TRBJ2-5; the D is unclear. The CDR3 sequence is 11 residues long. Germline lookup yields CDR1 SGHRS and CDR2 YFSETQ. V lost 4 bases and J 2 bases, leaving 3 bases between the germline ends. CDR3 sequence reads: CASSTQETQYF. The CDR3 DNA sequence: TGCGCCAGCAGCACGCAAGAGACCCAGTACTTC.

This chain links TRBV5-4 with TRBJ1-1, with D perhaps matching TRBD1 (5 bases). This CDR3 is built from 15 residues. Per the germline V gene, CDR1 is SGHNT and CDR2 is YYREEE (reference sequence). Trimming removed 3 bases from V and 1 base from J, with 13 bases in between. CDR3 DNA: TGTGCCAGCAGCTCAATCCCCGGGACGAACACTGAAGCTTTCTTT. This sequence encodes CASSSIPGTNTEAFF.

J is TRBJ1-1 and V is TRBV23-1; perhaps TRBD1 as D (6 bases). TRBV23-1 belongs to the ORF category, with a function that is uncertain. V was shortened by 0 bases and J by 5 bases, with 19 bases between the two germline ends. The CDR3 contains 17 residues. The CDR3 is CASSQSEAGVKRTEAFF. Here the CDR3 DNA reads TGCGCCAGCAGTCAATCGGAGGCAGGGGTAAAGAGGACTGAAGCTTTCTTT.

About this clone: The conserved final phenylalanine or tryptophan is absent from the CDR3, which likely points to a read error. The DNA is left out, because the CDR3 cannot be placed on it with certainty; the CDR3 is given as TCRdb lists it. The CDR3 protein is CASSSSDAQVSL. V gene TRBV28 combines with J gene TRBJ1-2. The germline V gene has CDR1 MDHEN and CDR2 SYDVKM. The CDR3 contains 12 residues when both ends are counted.

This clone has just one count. The CDR3 DNA follows: TGTGCCAGCACTCCGGCCGCCCAGGGGGCAGATACGCAGTATTTT. This sequence encodes CASTPAAQGADTQYF. The V gene is TRBV28, the J gene TRBJ2-3; 7 bases are a match to TRBD1. V lost 7 bases, J lost 4 bases, and 11 bases stayed unmatched. The CDR3 spans 15 residues. Germline-derived CDR1 and CDR2 are MDHEN and SYDVKM.

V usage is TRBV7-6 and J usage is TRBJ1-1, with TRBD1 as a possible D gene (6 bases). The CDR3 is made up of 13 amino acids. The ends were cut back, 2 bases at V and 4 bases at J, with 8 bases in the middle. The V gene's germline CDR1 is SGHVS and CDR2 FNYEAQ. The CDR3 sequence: CASSLTGLTEAFF. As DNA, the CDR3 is TGTGCCAGCAGCTTAACAGGGCTCACTGAAGCTTTCTTT.

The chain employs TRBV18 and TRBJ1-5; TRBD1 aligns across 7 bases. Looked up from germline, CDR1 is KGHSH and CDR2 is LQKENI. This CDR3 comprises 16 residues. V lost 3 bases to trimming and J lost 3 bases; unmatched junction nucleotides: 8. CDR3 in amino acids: CASSPTEGAVNQPQHF. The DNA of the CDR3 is TGTGCCAGCTCACCTACCGAGGGGGCCGTCAATCAGCCCCAGCATTTT.